These T cell receptor beta chains were read from a single sample in a study of STAT3 mutations in large granular lymphocyte leukemia. Using immunoSEQ multiplex PCR, the repertoire was profiled, and TCRdb retains in-frame clones only, with some absent. The table records 9,500 to 15,000 clones, about three quarters of them present only once. Sequenced: peripheral blood mononuclear cells. All receptors come from a man in his 60s with T-cell large granular lymphocyte leukemia. Some clones in this sample may be carry-over from other donors' samples. Each CDR3 is given with its conserved first and last residue. The order of the fields is V gene, clone size, J gene, D gene, CDR3 protein, CDR3 DNA. D genes are given only for firm matches. The listing skips clone size in some rows; elsewhere it reads once, few, many or a size class.

v_gene: TRBV5-1; abundance: NA; j_gene: TRBJ2-7; d_gene: TRBD1; CDR3aa: CASSLVTGAEQYF; CDR3nt: TGCGCCAGCAGCTTGGTTACAGGGGCTGAGCAGTACTTC
v_gene: TRBV2; abundance: NA; j_gene: TRBJ2-7; d_gene: TRBD1; CDR3aa: CASMGTGGYEQYF; CDR3nt: TGTGCCAGCATGGGGACAGGGGGATACGAGCAGTACTTC
v_gene: TRBV27; abundance: NA; j_gene: TRBJ2-1; d_gene: TRBD2; CDR3aa: CASSSYSGPYNEQFF; CDR3nt: TGTGCCAGCAGTTCCTATAGCGGGCCCTACAATGAGCAGTTCTTC
v_gene: TRBV10-2; abundance: NA; j_gene: TRBJ1-5; d_gene: NA; CDR3aa: CASSGGGKQPQHF; CDR3nt: TGCGCCAGCAGTGGAGGAGGGAAGCAGCCCCAGCATTTT
v_gene: TRBV30; abundance: few; j_gene: TRBJ2-7; d_gene: NA; CDR3aa: CAWSVVGDEQYF; CDR3nt: TGTGCCTGGAGTGTTGTAGGGGACGAGCAGTACTTC
v_gene: TRBV28; abundance: few; j_gene: TRBJ1-5; d_gene: NA; CDR3aa: CASSFSDSRHQPQHF; CDR3nt: TGTGCCAGCAGTTTTTCGGACAGTCGGCATCAGCCCCAGCATTTT
v_gene: TRBV28; abundance: NA; j_gene: TRBJ2-5; d_gene: TRBD1; CDR3aa: CASSSPGQGEETQYF; CDR3nt: TGTGCCAGCAGTTCGCCGGGACAGGGCGAAGAGACCCAGTACTTC
v_gene: TRBV18; abundance: NA; j_gene: TRBJ1-5; d_gene: TRBD1; CDR3aa: CASSQNRDRGDQPQHF; CDR3nt: TGTGCCAGCTCACAAAACCGGGACAGGGGGGATCAGCCCCAGCATTTT
v_gene: TRBV14; abundance: NA; j_gene: TRBJ2-3; d_gene: TRBD2; CDR3aa: CASSQGRELSTQYF; CDR3nt: TGTGCCAGCAGCCAGGGGAGGGAGTTGAGTACGCAGTATTTT
v_gene: TRBV5-4; abundance: few; j_gene: TRBJ2-3; d_gene: TRBD2; CDR3aa: CASSGGSAIRTDTQYF; CDR3nt: TGTGCCAGCAGCGGCGGGAGCGCTATTCGCACAGATACGCAGTATTTT
v_gene: TRBV6-6; abundance: once; j_gene: TRBJ2-7; d_gene: NA; CDR3aa: CASSIREGYEQYF; CDR3nt: TGTGCCAGCAGTATCAGGGAAGGCTACGAGCAGTACTTC
v_gene: TRBV6-6; abundance: NA; j_gene: TRBJ1-3; d_gene: NA; CDR3aa: CASSYSRAISGNTIYF; CDR3nt: TGTGCCAGCAGTTACTCGAGGGCGATCTCTGGAAACACCATATATTTT
v_gene: TRBV6-5; abundance: NA; j_gene: TRBJ2-7; d_gene: NA; CDR3aa: CASSKMGSEQYF; CDR3nt: TGTGCCAGCAGCAAGATGGGGAGCGAGCAGTACTTC
v_gene: TRBV5-1; abundance: few; j_gene: TRBJ1-4; d_gene: NA; CDR3aa: CASSSTGIKSNEKLFF; CDR3nt: TGCGCCAGCAGTTCGACAGGAATCAAATCTAATGAAAAACTGTTTTTT
v_gene: TRBV7-9; abundance: few; j_gene: TRBJ2-7; d_gene: NA; CDR3aa: CASSSRQSEGEQYF; CDR3nt: TGTGCCAGCAGCTCCCGACAATCCGAAGGGGAGCAGTACTTC
v_gene: TRBV2; abundance: NA; j_gene: TRBJ1-2; d_gene: TRBD1; CDR3aa: CASRRGTGNGYTF; CDR3nt: TGTGCCAGCAGACGAGGGACAGGGAATGGCTACACCTTC
v_gene: TRBV28; abundance: NA; j_gene: TRBJ1-2; d_gene: TRBD1; CDR3aa: CASSLYDRGYGYTF; CDR3nt: TGTGCCAGCAGTTTATATGACAGGGGCTATGGCTACACCTTC